A single sample is the source of the 21 T cell receptor beta chains below, sequenced in a study of cytomegalovirus exposure and HLA in healthy donors. A multiplex PCR was run with 60 Vbeta primers and 13 Jbeta primers. Data came from immunoSEQ multiplex PCR; TCRdb stores just in-frame clones and leaves some out. This table holds over 110,000 clones, around 78% found once. The sequencing sample was made of PBMCs. All receptors come from a woman aged 18-30 years in good health and CMV-seropositive.

The chain combines TRBV14 with TRBJ2-2; 8 bases are a match to TRBD1. Germline CDR1 SGHDN, CDR2 FVKESK. The V gene end was trimmed by 2 bases and the J gene end by 4 bases; junction bases not matched to a gene: 6. The CDR3 is 16 amino acids. Here the CDR3 reads CASSQTGGRFTGELFF. As DNA, the CDR3 is TGTGCCAGCAGCCAAACAGGGGGACGTTTCACCGGGGAGCTGTTTTTT.

This clone was seen only a few times. The V gene is TRBV6-1, the J gene TRBJ1-2, with D unclear. This CDR3 is 13 amino acids long. Between the trimmed V and J ends, which lost 7 bases and 5 bases, there was a span of 14 bases. Per germline, CDR1 MNHNS and CDR2 SASEGT. CDR3 bases: TGTGCCAGCACCCCCCAGCGTCGATATGGCTACACCTTC. Translated: CASTPQRRYGYTF.

This clone came up a few times. This rearrangement joins TRBV6-1 to TRBJ2-7; tentatively, D is TRBD2 (5 bases). The CDR3 length is 14 residues. Deletions cut 5 bases from V and 0 bases from J, with 11 bases between. CDR1 and CDR2 (germline): MNHNS, SASEGT. CDR3 amino acids: CASSRTGDSYEQYF. CDR3 in DNA: TGTGCCAGCAGTCGTACCGGGGACTCCTACGAGCAGTACTTC.

The rearrangement uses TRBV6-1 and TRBJ2-3; the match to TRBD1 covers 8 bases. Germline lookup yields CDR1 MNHNS and CDR2 SASEGT. Losses at the gene ends were 5 bases for V and 4 bases for J; bases not matched to a gene: 2. The CDR3 loop spans 13 amino acids. The CDR3 nucleotides are TGTGCCAGCAGTCCGACAGGGGCAGATACGCAGTATTTT. Amino acids: CASSPTGADTQYF.

CDR3 loop: CASGGTGAGELFF. The CDR3 nucleotides are TGTGCCAGCGGGGGGACAGGGGCCGGGGAGCTGTTTTTT. V and J are TRBV2 and TRBJ2-2, with 10 bases fitting TRBD1. Germline CDR1 SNHLY, CDR2 FYNNEI. J lost 6 bases, V lost 8 bases, and 3 bases had no gene match. CDR3 length: 13 amino acids.

The V and J genes are TRBV7-2 and TRBJ1-6; the D gene is possibly TRBD1 (6 bases). The germline V and J ends were trimmed by 5 bases and 7 bases, with 12 bases remaining between them. Germline CDR1 reads SGHTA; CDR2 reads FQGNSA. The CDR3 runs to 14 residues. The CDR3 nucleotides read TGTGCCAGCAGCCGTACCGGGACAAATTCACCCCTCCACTTT. Encoded protein: CASSRTGTNSPLHF. The full variable domain, with the rest looked up from reference TRBV7-2 and TRBJ1-6, is GAGVSQSPSNKVTEKGKDVELRCDPISGHTALYWYRQSLGQGLEFLIYFQGNSAPDKSGLPSDRFSAERTGGSVSTLTIQRTQQEDSAVYLCASSRTGTNSPLHFGNGTRLTVT.

V is TRBV4-1 and J is TRBJ2-3, with D tentatively TRBD1 (6 bases). The germline V gene encodes CDR1 MGHRA and CDR2 YSYEKL. With 2 bases removed from V and 1 base from J, the gap between germline ends came to 10 bases. CDR3 length equals 15 residues. The CDR3 here is CASSQQDRGTDTQYF. CDR3 nucleotide sequence: TGCGCCAGCAGCCAACAGGACAGAGGCACAGATACGCAGTATTTT.

To note about this clone: A read error may account for a junction end that differs from germline. The rearrangement links TRBV4-2 to TRBJ2-7, with TRBD1 matching 8 bases. Germline values: CDR1 LGHNA, CDR2 YNFKEQ. CDR3 length: 14 residues. CDR3 DNA: TGTGCCAGCAGACCTGGACAGGGTTCCTACGGGCAGTACTTC. It yields the protein CASRPGQGSYGQYF.

This clone has more than one count but fewer than ten. The chain has TRBV6-1 and TRBJ1-2, with TRBD1 matching 8 bases. CDR1 is MNHNS, CDR2 SASEGT, per germline. The trim removed 6 bases at V and 5 bases at J, leaving 11 bases unmatched. CDR3 length: 15 amino acids. CDR3: CASSVSAQGAYGYTF. Here the CDR3 DNA reads TGTGCCAGCAGCGTTTCTGCTCAGGGGGCTTATGGCTACACCTTC.

The V gene is TRBV28, the J gene TRBJ2-4; maybe TRBD2 (6 bases). Germline assignment: CDR1 MDHEN and CDR2 SYDVKM. The CDR3 has 13 residues. V lost 6 bases to trimming and J lost 6 bases, with 12 bases between them. CDR3: CASRGGGRNIQYF. The CDR3 DNA reads TGTGCCAGCAGGGGGGGAGGCCGAAACATTCAGTACTTC.

The chain employs TRBV18 and TRBJ2-4, with TRBD1 matching 7 bases. V shed 3 bases and J 9 bases; nucleotides not matched to a gene: 8. The CDR3 has 14 amino acids. Per germline, CDR1 KGHSH and CDR2 LQKENI. The DNA of the CDR3 is TGTGCCAGCTCACCTACGGGACAGTTCAGCATTCAGTACTTC. Translated, it gives CASSPTGQFSIQYF.

The chain combines TRBV6-5 with TRBJ1-4; D might be TRBD1 (5 bases). The germline V gene encodes CDR1 MNHEY and CDR2 SVGAGI. The CDR3 is made up of 13 amino acids. Deletions cut 6 bases from V and 8 bases from J, with 13 bases between. The CDR3 sequence is CASRGALGEKLFF. Written as DNA, the CDR3 is TGTGCCAGCAGAGGGGCCCTGGGAGAAAAACTGTTTTTT.

The CDR3: CASSWGTDNSPLHF. In nucleotides, the CDR3 is TGTGCCAGCAGTTGGGGGACAGACAATTCACCCCTCCACTTT. The J gene is TRBJ1-6, the V gene TRBV27; 7 bases match TRBD1. Germline loops: CDR1 MNHEY, CDR2 SMNVEV (reference sequence). J lost 7 bases, V lost 4 bases, and 4 bases had no gene match. This CDR3 contains 14 residues.

The chain has TRBV5-1 and TRBJ2-3, with TRBD1 as a possible D gene (7 bases). Germline CDR1 is SGHRS and CDR2 is YFSETQ. The length of the CDR3 is 15 residues. Trimming pared 1 base from V and 9 bases from J, leaving 18 bases between. CDR3 sequence: CASSLSGGGGNTQYF. For the CDR3, the DNA is TGCGCCAGCAGCTTGTCCGGAGGGGGCGGGAACACGCAGTATTTT.

This sequence joins TRBV21-1 and TRBJ1-4. TRBV21-1 is tagged as a pseudogene. There are 18 residues in the CDR3. CDR3 residues: CASSRFFRGNATNEKLFF. CDR3 DNA: TGTGCCAGCAGCAGGTTTTTCCGGGGGAATGCAACTAATGAAAAACTGTTTTTT.

V usage is TRBV6-1 and J usage is TRBJ2-1, with 8 bases matching TRBD1. Germline assignment: CDR1 MNHNS and CDR2 SASEGT. The J segment lost 2 bases and the V segment lost 4 bases, leaving 7 bases of the junction unmatched. This CDR3 comprises 16 residues. The CDR3 is CASSASGTGAYNEQFF. CDR3 sequence (DNA): TGTGCCAGCAGTGCCTCCGGGACAGGTGCCTACAATGAGCAGTTCTTC.

This chain joins TRBV5-5 and TRBJ1-6, with TRBD1 matching 8 bases. V lost 0 bases and J lost 9; bases outside the gene matches: 14. Germline V gene lookup returns CDR1 SGHKS and CDR2 YYEKEE (reference sequence). This CDR3 is 18 amino acids long. CDR3 coding DNA: TGTGCCAGCAGCTTGGCCGGACAAGGACAGGGACCCACTTCACCCCTCCACTTT. It translates to CASSLAGQGQGPTSPLHF.

The V and J genes are TRBV19 and TRBJ1-2; perhaps TRBD1 as D (5 bases). The CDR3 extends over 17 amino acids. V shed 5 bases and J shed 0 bases, with 19 bases lying between them. Germline V gives CDR1 LNHDA, CDR2 SQIVND (reference sequence). The CDR3 coding sequence is TGTGCCAGTAGTGCCGCTAGCGGGGCGCGAACTAACTATGGCTACACCTTC. Translating gives CASSAASGARTNYGYTF.

This sequence joins TRBV2 and TRBJ1-6; no reliable D call. The germline CDR1 and CDR2 sequences are SNHLY and FYNNEI. V was trimmed by 1 base and J by 13 bases, leaving 11 bases between them. The CDR3 spans 13 residues. The DNA of the CDR3 is TGTGCCAGCAGTGAAGGGCCTTTCGGGCCCCTCCACTTT. Translated: CASSEGPFGPLHF.

The chain employs TRBV11-2 and TRBJ1-6; D is unclear. CDR1 is SGHAT, CDR2 FQNNGV, per germline. Between the trimmed V and J ends, which lost 2 bases and 1 base, there was a span of 3 bases. The CDR3 runs to 14 residues. CDR3 nucleotides: TGTGCCAGCAGCTTATCGTCCTATAATTCACCCCTCCACTTT. Protein: CASSLSSYNSPLHF.

Of note for this clone: The junction departs from germline at one end; a sequencing error may be responsible. Other DNA sequences within the sample encode an identical CDR3. This chain uses TRBV18 with TRBJ1-1, with 7 bases matching TRBD1. Per germline, CDR1 KGHSH and CDR2 LQKENI. CDR3 length equals 13 residues. In DNA, the CDR3 is TGTGCCAGCTCACCAACGGACAGGACTGAAGCCTTCTTT. The encoded protein is CASSPTDRTEAFF.